This TCR beta chain derives from a study of blood T cell repertoires in COVID-19 (dated by TCRdb to the early 2020s). Concerning the study at large: Samples covering the acute and convalescent phases of COVID-19 were provided by collaborators in the United States, Italy and Spain. The material from the prospective study consisted of cDNA or gDNA derived from T cells, B-cell-depleted T cells, or PBMCs. The dataset comprised deeply sampled blood TCRbeta repertoires from subjects exposed to, actively infected with, or recovered from COVID-19. The repertoires were released in a freely available public database intended as a resource for research on the immune response to SARS-CoV-2. Samples were obtained from the ongoing ImmuneRACE study (first 160 participants) and from about 1,300 subjects provided by 6 global collaborators. Nearly every sample came with metadata listing a de-identified subject ID, COVID-19 status, age in years and sex. HLA class I and class II types, where available, came from metadata supplied by the sample provider rather than from assay-based typing. Overall study results and their limits: Clinical and demographic metadata were provided uncurated, with the amount varying by source and participant.

As regards this clone: What this receptor recognizes is not known. No base quality information exists; no much larger clone differs at one position.

The germline V gene yields SGHTA for CDR1 and FQGTGA for CDR2. From its cysteine to its phenylalanine, the CDR3 spans 12 amino acids. Only CDR3 DNA remains: 36 bases, in frame from the first base. Trimming takes 4 bases from V and 8 bases from J, and the germline ends sit 11 bases apart. Participants in the prospective study were enrolled through a virtual design, were aged roughly 18 to 100 years, and lived in roughly 24 United States geographic areas. Cohort assignment in the prospective study relied on participant-reported clinical history from a screening survey and a study questionnaire. ImmuneRACE Cohort 3 recovered participants were defined by two consecutive negative NP/OP PCR tests, healthcare professional clearance, or symptom resolution. In the prospective study, mobile phlebotomists collected whole blood, serum and a nasopharyngeal or oropharyngeal swab from each participant. Participants in the prospective study had the option to provide additional blood draws and questionnaires over an approximately 2-month period. Prospective study blood samples were shipped either frozen or at room temperature before DNA extraction.

TCRbeta CDR3 regions were amplified from genomic DNA using the immunoSEQ Assay, a bias-controlled multiplex PCR. The source study handled its data this way. Nucleated cell counts per sample were estimated from amplification of reference gene primers within the assay. Sequence reads were collapsed and filtered to measure the absolute abundance of every unique TCRbeta CDR3 rearrangement. For each sample, productive Simpson clonality was calculated as the square root of Simpson's diversity index over productive rearrangements. TCRdb obtained this table from immuneACCESS and retained in-frame rearrangements with V and J assigned. These tables miss some clones; where compared with another copy, unresolved V genes account for less than half of the shortfall, and the remainder is unexplained. Clone size and V and J calls were adopted from that table, with D and trimming inferred from the DNA. For this sample there are under 200,000 clones; under 90% appear just once. The ten largest make up approximately 8.4% of the sample.

The source is a woman aged 45-60 years who had recovered from COVID-19. The rearrangement combines TRBV7-3 with TRBJ1-2; TRBD1 could be the D gene, as 6 bases match. Material for sequencing was PBMCs or T cells enriched from blood (not recorded which). The encoded CDR3 is CASSWGHDGYTF. The base sequence is TGTGCCAGCAGCTGGGGACACGACGGCTACACCTTC.